The rows below give T cell receptor beta chains drawn from one sample of a study of Ad26.COV2.S vaccination and SARS-CoV-2 variants. TCRdb keeps only in-frame clones here, not all; method: immunoSEQ multiplex PCR. The table lists 350,000 to 500,000 clones, approximately 87% of them singletons. The material was peripheral blood, obtained in a trial of Ad26.COV2.S vaccine versus placebo. These receptors all stem from a person aged 18-60 years who received the Ad26.COV2.S COVID-19 vaccine or a placebo. The CDR3 runs from the conserved cysteine through the conserved F or W. Each record gives: J gene, D gene, V gene, clone size, CDR3 length, CDR3 protein, CDR3 DNA. The D gene is left open where the match is weak. Only some rows state a clone size, as once, few, many or a class for expanded clones.

>TRBJ2-5|-|TRBV28|-|12
CASSLEGETQYF
TGTGCCAGCAGTTTAGAGGGGGAGACCCAGTACTTC
>TRBJ2-7|-|TRBV7-9|-|15
CASSPQGVGGYEQYF
TGTGCCAGCAGCCCCCAGGGAGTGGGAGGCTACGAGCAGTACTTC
>TRBJ2-2|-|TRBV10-1|few|17
CASIKGETRPNTGELFF
TGCGCCAGCATCAAGGGGGAGACACGGCCGAACACCGGGGAGCTGTTTTTT
>TRBJ2-7|TRBD1|TRBV7-6|-|14
CASSQGVRTYEQYF
TGTGCCAGCAGCCAGGGGGTCCGAACCTACGAGCAGTACTTC
>TRBJ1-1|TRBD1|TRBV7-2|-|14
CASSPQGMNTEAFF
TGTGCCAGCAGCCCACAGGGGATGAACACTGAAGCTTTCTTT
>TRBJ2-7|-|TRBV2|-|17
CASSEGIPEAVSHEQYF
TGTGCCAGCAGTGAGGGGATCCCGGAGGCCGTATCCCACGAGCAGTACTTC
>TRBJ1-4|TRBD1|TRBV5-1|-|12
CASSFDRGKLFF
TGCGCCAGCAGCTTTGACAGGGGAAAACTGTTTTTT
>TRBJ2-7|-|TRBV13|-|14
CASSFGRGSYEQYF
TGTGCCAGCAGCTTCGGGCGGGGATCCTACGAGCAGTACTTC
>TRBJ2-5|-|TRBV5-4|-|15
CASSGRDGRQETQYF
TGTGCCAGCAGCGGCCGGGACGGTCGACAAGAGACCCAGTACTTC
>TRBJ2-1|-|TRBV12-1|-|17
CASTLVKLAGGCDEQFF
TGTGCCAGCACCCTGGTGAAACTAGCGGGGGGTTGCGATGAGCAGTTCTTC
>TRBJ2-1|-|TRBV23-1|-|9
CASFNEQFF
TGCGCCAGTTTCAATGAGCAGTTCTTC
>TRBJ2-2|-|TRBV7-2|-|13
CASSLPTGTELFF
TGTGCCAGCAGCTTACCGACAGGAACCGAGCTGTTTTTT
>TRBJ2-3|TRBD2|TRBV28|-|16
CASSSLAGVVTDTQYF
TGTGCCAGCAGCTCACTAGCGGGGGTAGTAACAGATACGCAGTATTTT
>TRBJ2-5|TRBD2|TRBV7-2|-|16
CASSLGVAGEWETQYF
TGTGCCAGCAGCTTAGGGGTAGCGGGGGAGTGGGAGACCCAGTACTTC
>TRBJ2-2|-|TRBV11-3|once|15
CASSPRTANTGELFF
TGTGCCAGCAGCCCCCGGACGGCGAACACCGGGGAGCTGTTTTTT
>TRBJ1-3|-|TRBV4-3|-|13
CASSQKGGDTIYF
TGCGCCAGCAGCCAAAAAGGAGGGGACACCATATATTTT
>TRBJ1-2|-|TRBV4-1|-|14
CASSQSYDERGYTF
TGCGCCAGCAGCCAATCTTATGATGAGAGGGGCTACACCTTC